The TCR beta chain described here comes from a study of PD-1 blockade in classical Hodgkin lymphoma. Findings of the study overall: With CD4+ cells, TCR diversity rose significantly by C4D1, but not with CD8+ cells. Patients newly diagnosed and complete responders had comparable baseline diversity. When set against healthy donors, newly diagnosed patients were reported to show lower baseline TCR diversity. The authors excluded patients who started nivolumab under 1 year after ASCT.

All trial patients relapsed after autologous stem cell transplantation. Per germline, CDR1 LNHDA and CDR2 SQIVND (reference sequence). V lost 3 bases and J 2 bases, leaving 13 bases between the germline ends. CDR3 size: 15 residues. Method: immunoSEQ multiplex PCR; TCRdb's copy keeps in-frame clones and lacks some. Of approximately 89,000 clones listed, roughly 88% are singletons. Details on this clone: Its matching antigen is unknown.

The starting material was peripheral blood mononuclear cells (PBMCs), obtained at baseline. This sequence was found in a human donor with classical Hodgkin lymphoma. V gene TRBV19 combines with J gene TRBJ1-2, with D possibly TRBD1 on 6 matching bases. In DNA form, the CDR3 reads TGTGCCAGTAGTATGCGGGCCGGACAGAACTATGGCTACACCTTC. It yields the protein CASSMRAGQNYGYTF.